This T cell receptor (beta chain) was documented in a study of blood T cell repertoires in COVID-19. In the study overall: Acute and convalescent COVID-19 samples came from the United States, Italy and Spain. In each case, the material was cDNA or gDNA derived from T cells, B-cell-depleted T cells, or PBMCs.

J gave up 8 bases and V 4 bases, and 6 bases lay outside the gene matches. Germline values: CDR1 MNHEY, CDR2 SVGAGI. The CDR3 spans 14 residues. Under the authors' procedure: Amplification with reference gene primers provided the estimates of nucleated cell counts. Some clones are missing from TCRdb's copy, which holds only in-frame ones; the method was immunoSEQ multiplex PCR. Clonal size and the V and J genes are those of that table, whereas D and trimming came from the DNA. The table has some 27,000 clones, roughly 76% seen once. The V call is TRBV6-5, the J call TRBJ1-3; 9 nucleotides agree with TRBD1. Source material: peripheral blood. The receptor was isolated from a man between 65 and 85 years old with acute or convalescent COVID-19. CDR3 in DNA: TGTGCCAGCAGTTTACAGGGGGCTTCGGACACCATATATTTT. It specifies CASSLQGASDTIYF.